This entry lists 30 T cell receptor beta chains sequenced from one sample in a study of cytomegalovirus exposure and HLA in healthy donors. Primers included in the PCR were 60 Vbeta and 13 Jbeta primers. TCRdb keeps only in-frame clones here, not all; method: immunoSEQ multiplex PCR. The table records roughly 200,000 clones, more than 80% of them present only once. What was sequenced was PBMCs. Receptors were obtained from a boy aged 5-17 years in good health and CMV-seronegative.

The rearrangement uses TRBV30 and TRBJ1-5; TRBD1 is a possible D gene (6 bases). Trimming pared 5 bases from V and 3 bases from J, leaving 11 bases between. This CDR3 is built from 13 residues. Germline CDR1 and CDR2: GTSNPN and SVGIG (reference sequence). CDR3 nucleotides: TGTGCCTGGGCCCAGGGGAACAATCAGCCCCAGCATTTT. This codes for CAWAQGNNQPQHF.

The V gene is TRBV5-8, the J gene TRBJ2-1, with D maybe TRBD1 (5 bases). Germline-derived CDR1 and CDR2 are SGHTS and YDEGEE. This CDR3 spans 13 amino acids. Trimming pared 1 base from V and 8 bases from J, leaving 10 bases between. As DNA, the CDR3 is TGTGCCAGCAGCTTGCAGGGTTGGGATGAGCAGTTCTTC. Encoded protein: CASSLQGWDEQFF.

The chain carries TRBV19 and TRBJ1-1, with unresolved D. This CDR3 has 14 amino acids. Trimming took 6 bases from V and 5 from J, leaving 16 bases between them. Germline assignment: CDR1 LNHDA and CDR2 SQIVND (reference sequence). This chain's CDR3 is CASRFEGWWTEAFF. Here the CDR3 DNA reads TGTGCCAGTAGGTTCGAGGGATGGTGGACTGAAGCTTTCTTT.

This rearrangement joins TRBV6-5 to TRBJ2-7, with D maybe TRBD1 (6 bases). The CDR3 has 15 amino acids. The germline V and J ends were trimmed by 2 bases and 1 base, with 12 bases remaining between them. Germline V gene lookup returns CDR1 MNHEY and CDR2 SVGAGI. CDR3 bases: TGTGCCAGCAGTTACGGAAGGGGGAGATCCTACGAGCAGTACTTC. Its translation is CASSYGRGRSYEQYF.

This chain connects TRBV7-8 to TRBJ2-1, with D possibly TRBD2 on 5 matching bases. Germline lookup yields CDR1 SGHVS and CDR2 FQNEAQ. There are 13 residues in the CDR3. V was shortened by 2 bases and J by 15 bases, with 17 bases between the two germline ends. The CDR3 DNA is TGTGCCAGCAGCTTAATCGAGGGAGAACCGGGGTTCTTC. Translated, it gives CASSLIEGEPGFF.

This clone showed up just a few times. This chain joins TRBV2 and TRBJ1-2; 9 bases are shared with TRBD1. V lost 4 bases to trimming and J lost 2 bases; unmatched junction nucleotides: 14. The CDR3 is made up of 18 amino acids. The germline CDR1 and CDR2 sequences are SNHLY and FYNNEI. The CDR3 loop reads CASSGSMTGGKMNYGYTF. CDR3 nucleotide sequence: TGTGCCAGCAGTGGGTCGATGACAGGGGGGAAAATGAACTATGGCTACACCTTC.

Only a few counts were recorded for this clone. Other DNA sequences in the sample encode the same CDR3. This chain connects TRBV9 to TRBJ1-1; 8 bases are shared with TRBD1. The CDR3 loop spans 15 amino acids. V dropped 5 bases and J dropped 1; count of bases not matched to a gene: 7. In germline, CDR1 is SGDLS, CDR2 YYNGEE. The CDR3 spells CASSAAGTGNTEAFF. CDR3 nucleotide sequence: TGTGCCAGCAGTGCTGCCGGGACAGGGAACACTGAAGCTTTCTTT. Supplemented by reference TRBV9 and TRBJ1-1, the full variable domain reads DSGVTQTPKHLITATGQRVTLRCSPRSGDLSVYWYQQSLDQGLQFLIQYYNGEERAKGNILERFSAQQFPDLHSELNLSSLELGDSALYFCASSAAGTGNTEAFFGQGTRLTVV.

This sequence joins TRBV28 and TRBJ1-5; D uncertain. Deletions cut 9 bases from V and 1 base from J, with 7 bases between. CDR1 is MDHEN, CDR2 SYDVKM, per germline. The CDR3 covers 12 residues. This CDR3 is CASRESNQPQHF. The CDR3 nucleotides are TGTGCCAGTAGGGAGAGCAATCAGCCCCAGCATTTT.

V is TRBV28 and J is TRBJ1-6, with D possibly being TRBD1 (5 bases). Germline CDR1 reads MDHEN; CDR2 reads SYDVKM. Trimming shortened V by 2 bases and J by 0 bases, and 8 bases separated the two germline ends. The CDR3 is made up of 16 amino acids. In nucleotides, the CDR3 is TGTGCCAGCAGTTTAGGGGCAAGCTCCTATAATTCACCCCTCCACTTT. This gives the protein CASSLGASSYNSPLHF.

The chain is built from TRBV10-3 and TRBJ2-7; possible D gene TRBD1, 5 bases. Germline values: CDR1 ENHRY, CDR2 SYGVKD. V was shortened by 2 bases and J by 0 bases, with 8 bases between the two germline ends. This CDR3 has 14 residues. CDR3 amino acids: CAISEARASYEQYF. The CDR3 DNA is TGTGCCATCAGTGAGGCCAGGGCCTCCTACGAGCAGTACTTC.

CDR3: CSVGGTSGSSYNEQFF. The CDR3 DNA reads TGCAGCGTCGGTGGGACTAGCGGGAGCTCCTACAATGAGCAGTTCTTC. V usage is TRBV29-1 and J usage is TRBJ2-1; 14 bases line up with TRBD2. Trimming removed 6 bases from V and 0 bases from J; junction bases left unmatched: 4. The length of the CDR3 is 16 residues. The germline V gene encodes CDR1 SQVTM and CDR2 ANQGSEA.

The CDR3 region has the DNA TGCAGCGTTGTAAGACTAGGGGAGGATGAGCAGTTCTTC. As protein: CSVVRLGEDEQFF. The chain is built from TRBV29-1 and TRBJ2-1; perhaps TRBD2 as D (6 bases). CDR1 and CDR2 (germline): SQVTM, ANQGSEA. The CDR3 runs 13 residues. V lost 4 bases and J 8 bases, leaving 15 bases between the germline ends.

The V and J genes are TRBV19 and TRBJ2-3; D may be TRBD2 (5 bases). The germline gives CDR1 LNHDA, CDR2 SQIVND (reference sequence). The CDR3 is 16 amino acids. V was trimmed by 6 bases and J by 2 bases, leaving 18 bases between them. CDR3 nucleotides: TGTGCCAGTAGGGATGGACTCCTAGGCGACACAGATACGCAGTATTTT. It yields the protein CASRDGLLGDTDTQYF.

This clone was detected a few times. Other nucleotide sequences from this sample produce the same CDR3. CDR3 bases: TGTGCCAGCAGCGTAGCAGGGGGGAGCACAGATACGCAGTATTTT. The encoded protein is CASSVAGGSTDTQYF. The chain has TRBV9 and TRBJ2-3, with D maybe TRBD1 (7 bases). Germline V gene data show CDR1 as SGDLS and CDR2 as YYNGEE. V lost 0 bases and J lost 0, with 8 bases in between. The CDR3 runs 15 residues.

This clone was observed a few times. This chain joins TRBV12-5 and TRBJ2-1; TRBD2 matches 13 bases. V lost 2 bases to trimming and J lost 8 bases; unmatched junction nucleotides: 3. Germline V gene data show CDR1 as LGHNT and CDR2 as FRNRAP. The CDR3 is 15 residues long. The CDR3: CASGLKLAGGHEQFF. The CDR3 nucleotides read TGTGCTAGTGGTTTGAAACTAGCGGGGGGGCATGAGCAGTTCTTC. Looking up the rest from reference TRBV12-5 and TRBJ2-1 gives the full variable domain: DARVTQTPRHKVTEMGQEVTMRCQPILGHNTVFWYRQTMMQGLELLAYFRNRAPLDDSGMPKDRFSAEMPDATLATLKIQPSEPRDSAVYFCASGLKLAGGHEQFFGPGTRLTVL.

This clone has more than one count but fewer than ten. V gene TRBV6-1 combines with J gene TRBJ2-5, with D perhaps matching TRBD1 (5 bases). The germline V gene encodes CDR1 MNHNS and CDR2 SASEGT. The CDR3 is 12 amino acids. V lost 9 bases to trimming and J lost 7 bases, with 15 bases between them. The CDR3 region is CASGSGQGTQYF. The CDR3 nucleotides read TGTGCCAGTGGTTCGGGTCAGGGGACCCAGTACTTC.

J is TRBJ1-1 and V is TRBV10-1, with a tentative D call TRBD1 (5 bases). V lost 5 bases and J 0 bases, leaving 10 bases between the germline ends. In germline, CDR1 is WNHNN, CDR2 SYGVQD (reference sequence). The CDR3 contains 14 residues. The CDR3 sequence is CASSTGTMNTEAFF. The DNA of the CDR3 is TGCGCCAGCAGTACCGGGACTATGAACACTGAAGCTTTCTTT.

This chain joins TRBV12-5 and TRBJ2-7; TRBD1 is a possible D gene (5 bases). V was cut by 6 bases and J by 3 bases, with 18 bases left in between. This CDR3 has 15 amino acids. Germline V CDR1 and CDR2: LGHNT, FRNRAP. The CDR3 DNA sequence: TGTGCTAGTGGCCCCGAATCGTGGGGCCGCTACGAGCAGTACTTC. Its translation: CASGPESWGRYEQYF.

This clone was recorded a few times. Additional DNA sequences in this sample encode the identical CDR3. The chain links TRBV19 to TRBJ2-1; TRBD2 is a possible D gene (6 bases). Germline CDR1 is LNHDA and CDR2 is SQIVND (reference sequence). The CDR3 has 16 residues. Trimming shortened V by 5 bases and J by 4 bases, and 18 bases separated the two germline ends. CDR3 in amino acids: CASSPYLRERYNEQFF. The CDR3, as DNA: TGTGCCAGTAGTCCCTACCTCCGGGAGAGATACAATGAGCAGTTCTTC. Looking up the rest from reference TRBV19 and TRBJ2-1 gives the full variable domain: DGGITQSPKYLFRKEGQNVTLSCEQNLNHDAMYWYRQDPGQGLRLIYYSQIVNDFQKGDIAEGYSVSREKKESFPLTVTSAQKNPTAFYLCASSPYLRERYNEQFFGPGTRLTVL.

V is TRBV18 and J is TRBJ1-1, with D perhaps TRBD1 (6 bases). This CDR3 contains 13 residues. CDR1 and CDR2 from the germline V gene are KGHSH and LQKENI. The germline V and J ends were trimmed by 6 bases and 2 bases, with 10 bases remaining between them. The CDR3: CASSDRLNTEAFF. The CDR3 DNA is TGTGCCAGCTCTGACAGGTTAAACACTGAAGCTTTCTTT. Combining the CDR3 with reference TRBV18 and TRBJ1-1 gives the whole variable domain NAGVMQNPRHLVRRRGQEARLRCSPMKGHSHVYWYRQLPEEGLKFMVYLQKENIIDESGMPKERFSAEFPKEGPSILRIQQVVRGDSAAYFCASSDRLNTEAFFGQGTRLTVV.

CDR3 region: CAITQDLIQANEQYF. In DNA form, the CDR3 reads TGTGCCATCACCCAAGACCTCATACAGGCGAACGAGCAGTACTTC. The gene calls are TRBV10-3 and TRBJ2-7; TRBD1 might be the D (5 bases). Trimming cost V 7 bases and J 5 bases, with 21 bases left between them. Germline loops: CDR1 ENHRY, CDR2 SYGVKD. This CDR3 region has 15 residues.

This clone was picked up a small number of times. The J gene is TRBJ2-3, the V gene TRBV2, with D tentatively TRBD1 (6 bases). This CDR3 has 15 residues. CDR1 and CDR2 (germline): SNHLY, FYNNEI. V lost 5 bases, J lost 1 base, and 13 bases lay in between. CDR3 amino acids: CASSPRTVGTDTQYF. CDR3 nucleotides: TGTGCCAGCAGTCCACGGACAGTGGGCACAGATACGCAGTATTTT.

This chain joins TRBV5-6 and TRBJ2-5; D is ambiguous. This CDR3 spans 17 amino acids. The germline gives CDR1 SGHDT, CDR2 YYEEEE. Trimming stripped 1 base from V and 0 bases from J, with 16 bases between. This CDR3 reads CASSLYSLRIYQETQYF. The CDR3, as DNA: TGTGCCAGCAGCTTGTACAGCCTACGGATCTACCAAGAGACCCAGTACTTC.

V gene TRBV27 combines with J gene TRBJ2-7; 11 positions agree with TRBD1. Germline values: CDR1 MNHEY, CDR2 SMNVEV (reference sequence). CDR3 length: 13 amino acids. V shed 8 bases and J 5 bases; nucleotides not matched to a gene: 5. The CDR3 sequence is CASGWTGGHEQYF. In nucleotides, the CDR3 is TGTGCCAGCGGATGGACAGGGGGCCACGAGCAGTACTTC.

This chain joins TRBV6-5 and TRBJ1-1, with 8 bases aligning to TRBD1. This CDR3 comprises 15 residues. V lost 6 bases to trimming and J lost 1 base; unmatched junction nucleotides: 7. Germline V gene data show CDR1 as MNHEY and CDR2 as SVGAGI. The CDR3 region has the DNA TGTGCCAGCAGCCGCAACACAGGGGGGAACACTGAAGCTTTCTTT. Residues: CASSRNTGGNTEAFF.

The chain couples TRBV19 to TRBJ2-6; D is unclear. Germline CDR1 reads LNHDA; CDR2 reads SQIVND (reference sequence). Trimming pared 6 bases from V and 2 bases from J, leaving 5 bases between. The CDR3 extends over 13 amino acids. The CDR3 sequence: CASRSAGANVLTF. The CDR3 DNA follows: TGTGCCAGTAGATCTGCTGGGGCCAACGTCCTGACTTTC.

The chain uses TRBV7-2 and TRBJ2-2; the match to TRBD2 covers 7 bases. CDR1 and CDR2 from the germline V gene are SGHTA and FQGNSA. V trimming: 0 bases; J trimming: 6 bases; junction bases outside the gene matches: 10. The CDR3 length is 17 residues. CDR3 loop: CASSLAPFTGGSGELFF. CDR3 nucleotides: TGTGCCAGCAGCTTAGCGCCTTTTACGGGAGGATCCGGGGAGCTGTTTTTT.

The chain joins TRBV7-6 to TRBJ2-7; the match to TRBD1 covers 7 bases. Germline CDR1 and CDR2: SGHVS and FNYEAQ. The CDR3 contains 12 residues. The V gene end was trimmed by 8 bases and the J gene end by 6 bases; junction bases not matched to a gene: 7. CDR3 region: CASGKRGLEQYF. CDR3 in DNA: TGTGCCAGCGGGAAGAGGGGGCTCGAGCAGTACTTC.

The chain uses TRBV5-4 and TRBJ2-3; D is unresolved. Germline values: CDR1 SGHNT, CDR2 YYREEE (reference sequence). The CDR3 sequence is 14 residues long. V was shortened by 1 base and J by 1 base, with 7 bases between the two germline ends. CDR3 in DNA: TGTGCCAGCAGCTTGATCCTACGCACAGATACGCAGTATTTT. Translated: CASSLILRTDTQYF.

The chain links TRBV9 to TRBJ1-1; 8 bases match TRBD1. J was trimmed by 1 base and V by 3 bases; bases with no gene match: 2. The CDR3 consists of 14 residues. Germline lookup yields CDR1 SGDLS and CDR2 YYNGEE. CDR3 region: CASSGTGTNTEAFF. CDR3 coding DNA: TGTGCCAGCAGCGGGACAGGGACGAACACTGAAGCTTTCTTT. Full variable domain (outside the CDR3, taken from reference TRBV9 and TRBJ1-1): DSGVTQTPKHLITATGQRVTLRCSPRSGDLSVYWYQQSLDQGLQFLIQYYNGEERAKGNILERFSAQQFPDLHSELNLSSLELGDSALYFCASSGTGTNTEAFFGQGTRLTVV.